These T cell receptor beta chains were read from a single sample in a study of T cell responses to AZD1222 COVID-19 vaccine. Here immunoSEQ multiplex PCR was the method, and the copy in TCRdb shows in-frame clones only, minus some. The repertoire holds around 130,000 clones, with 88% as singletons. The sequences come from peripheral blood, collected on day 0 of AZD1222 vaccination. Source of these receptors: an adult in good health. Both conserved end residues are trimmed from each CDR3. The order of the fields is V gene, J gene, CDR3 protein.

V gene: TRBV9
J gene: TRBJ2-3
CDR3 protein: ASRRSAGGIDTQY

V gene: TRBV3-1/TRBV3-2
J gene: TRBJ1-1
CDR3 protein: ASRPSVGTEAF

V gene: TRBV29-1
J gene: TRBJ2-5
CDR3 protein: SVGPGTGIGETQY

V gene: TRBV7-9
J gene: TRBJ2-7
CDR3 protein: ASSSDYAGDEQY

V gene: TRBV5-1
J gene: TRBJ2-5
CDR3 protein: ASSPLGAVQETQY

V gene: TRBV7-2
J gene: TRBJ1-3
CDR3 protein: ASRPGTAGNTIY

V gene: TRBV27
J gene: TRBJ2-1
CDR3 protein: ASGPPSSEQF

V gene: TRBV12-3/TRBV12-4
J gene: TRBJ2-7
CDR3 protein: ASSLGQKNEQY

V gene: TRBV15
J gene: TRBJ2-7
CDR3 protein: ATSRPNWDRGEYEQY

V gene: TRBV2
J gene: TRBJ1-3
CDR3 protein: ASSAGSSGNTIY

V gene: TRBV3-1/TRBV3-2
J gene: TRBJ1-5
CDR3 protein: ASSQMGQGFQPQH

V gene: TRBV19
J gene: TRBJ1-1
CDR3 protein: ASSISLRAALNTEAF

V gene: TRBV7-2
J gene: TRBJ2-7
CDR3 protein: ASSLEGRDLPYEQY

V gene: TRBV10-2
J gene: TRBJ2-6
CDR3 protein: ASSEDLGSAGANVLT

V gene: TRBV4-2
J gene: TRBJ2-7
CDR3 protein: ASSQHNFLLSEQY

V gene: TRBV25-1
J gene: TRBJ2-7
CDR3 protein: ASSEFSGQGMY

V gene: TRBV20-1
J gene: TRBJ1-2
CDR3 protein: SASLGDSNYGYT

V gene: TRBV27
J gene: TRBJ2-3
CDR3 protein: ASTGQGTDTQY

V gene: TRBV29-1
J gene: TRBJ2-1
CDR3 protein: SVEGATYNEQF

V gene: TRBV28
J gene: TRBJ1-2
CDR3 protein: ASNTGGGYT

V gene: TRBV5-1
J gene: TRBJ2-2
CDR3 protein: ASSFGSSGGTGELF

V gene: TRBV15
J gene: TRBJ1-5
CDR3 protein: ATSRARVNQPQH

V gene: TRBV19
J gene: TRBJ1-2
CDR3 protein: ASSIAGTGDGYT

V gene: TRBV19
J gene: TRBJ2-3
CDR3 protein: ASSIVRSGVRSTDTQY

V gene: TRBV4-1
J gene: TRBJ2-7
CDR3 protein: ASSPLDRFDYEQY

V gene: TRBV5-1
J gene: TRBJ1-1
CDR3 protein: ASSRVGATEAF

V gene: TRBV7-9
J gene: TRBJ2-1
CDR3 protein: ASSLFGRAGDEQF

V gene: TRBV15
J gene: TRBJ1-2
CDR3 protein: ATSRVSGTANYGYT

V gene: TRBV2
J gene: TRBJ1-6
CDR3 protein: ASSELNQGNSPLH

V gene: TRBV6-5
J gene: TRBJ2-7
CDR3 protein: ASTLTGSSYEQY

V gene: TRBV10-2
J gene: TRBJ1-3
CDR3 protein: ASSPQGLSGNTIY

V gene: TRBV11-1
J gene: TRBJ2-6
CDR3 protein: ASSLGLASGANVLT

V gene: TRBV7-3
J gene: TRBJ2-3
CDR3 protein: ASSPGTDTQY

V gene: TRBV19
J gene: TRBJ2-7
CDR3 protein: ASSRGVDRSYEQY

V gene: TRBV5-1
J gene: TRBJ2-3
CDR3 protein: ASSADRGRVDTQY

V gene: TRBV5-4
J gene: TRBJ2-1
CDR3 protein: ASSPGLAYNEQF

V gene: TRBV25-1
J gene: TRBJ1-5
CDR3 protein: ASSERGGRQPQH

V gene: TRBV15
J gene: TRBJ2-1
CDR3 protein: ATSRGWEGPSSYNEQF

V gene: TRBV5-4
J gene: TRBJ2-2
CDR3 protein: ASSLGGYETGELF

V gene: TRBV10-3
J gene: TRBJ2-2
CDR3 protein: AIGEGNTGELF

V gene: TRBV9
J gene: TRBJ1-2
CDR3 protein: ASADGSNYGYT

V gene: TRBV6-1
J gene: TRBJ1-5
CDR3 protein: ASSEVRGGQPQH

V gene: TRBV5-1
J gene: TRBJ2-7
CDR3 protein: ASKLGDRASYEQY

V gene: TRBV19
J gene: TRBJ2-2
CDR3 protein: ASSWGQNTGELF

V gene: TRBV27
J gene: TRBJ1-4
CDR3 protein: ASSSGGTNEKLF

V gene: TRBV4-1
J gene: TRBJ1-5
CDR3 protein: ASSHPDRSNQPQH

V gene: TRBV11-2
J gene: TRBJ2-1
CDR3 protein: ASSFRRLALEVAYNEQF

V gene: TRBV5-5
J gene: TRBJ2-2
CDR3 protein: ASSRRWTANTGELF

V gene: TRBV2
J gene: TRBJ1-3
CDR3 protein: ASKRGLSGNTIY

V gene: TRBV7-2
J gene: TRBJ1-4
CDR3 protein: ASSSQGQGAGEKLF

V gene: TRBV9
J gene: TRBJ1-3
CDR3 protein: ASSVTTGGGNTIY

V gene: TRBV10-1
J gene: TRBJ2-1
CDR3 protein: ASSEEAGSGNNEQF

V gene: TRBV19
J gene: TRBJ2-5
CDR3 protein: ATVGHYQETQY

V gene: TRBV5-4
J gene: TRBJ2-7
CDR3 protein: ASSKGGGTFSYEQY

V gene: TRBV5-1
J gene: TRBJ2-5
CDR3 protein: ASSLGRGQETQY

V gene: TRBV10-1
J gene: TRBJ2-2
CDR3 protein: ASSKGRAGELF

V gene: TRBV4-1
J gene: TRBJ2-1
CDR3 protein: ASRPREDNEQF

V gene: TRBV15
J gene: TRBJ1-5
CDR3 protein: ATSRGPARGQGNQPQH